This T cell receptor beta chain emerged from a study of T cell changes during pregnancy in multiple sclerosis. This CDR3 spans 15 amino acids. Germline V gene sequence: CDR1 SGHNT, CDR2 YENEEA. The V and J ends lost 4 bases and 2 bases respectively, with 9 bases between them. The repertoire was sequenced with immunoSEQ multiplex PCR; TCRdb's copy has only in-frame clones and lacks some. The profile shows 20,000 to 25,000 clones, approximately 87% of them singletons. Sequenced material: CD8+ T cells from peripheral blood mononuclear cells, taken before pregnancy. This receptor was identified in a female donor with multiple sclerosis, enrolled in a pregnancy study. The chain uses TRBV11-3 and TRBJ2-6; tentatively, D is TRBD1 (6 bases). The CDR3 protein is CASSSRQAGANVLTF. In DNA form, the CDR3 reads TGTGCCAGCAGCTCCCGACAGGCTGGGGCCAACGTCCTGACTTTC.